The rows below give T cell receptor beta chains drawn from one sample of a study of shared clonotypes between healthy human individuals. Using immunoSEQ multiplex PCR, the repertoire was profiled, and TCRdb retains in-frame clones only, with some absent. The table includes around 2,000,000 clones, 85% to 95% detected once. Sequenced sample: naive CD4+ T cells sorted from blood. The receptors derive from a man between 18 and 29 years old in good health. Each CDR3 is given with its conserved first and last residue. Fields, in order: clone size, J gene, D gene, V gene, CDR3 DNA, CDR3 protein. D genes are given only for firm matches. Where a row states a size, it is once, few, many or the class of an expanded clone; other rows omit it.

clone size: NA
J gene: TRBJ2-5
D gene: NA
V gene: TRBV29-1
CDR3 DNA: TGCAGTTGGTCGGCGGGGTCTAGAGAGACCCAGTACTTC
CDR3 protein: CSWSAGSRETQYF

clone size: few
J gene: TRBJ2-1
D gene: NA
V gene: TRBV5-4
CDR3 DNA: TGTGCCAGCAGCGCGCACAGGGGACTATACAATGAGCAGTTCTTC
CDR3 protein: CASSAHRGLYNEQFF

clone size: NA
J gene: TRBJ2-2
D gene: NA
V gene: TRBV30
CDR3 DNA: TGTGCCGCCCCGGTAGCGGTTGCGAACACCGGGGAGCTGTTTTTT
CDR3 protein: CAAPVAVANTGELFF

clone size: NA
J gene: TRBJ1-3
D gene: NA
V gene: TRBV5-1
CDR3 DNA: TGCGCCAGCAGCTTGCGCTCCGGGGATGGCGGAAACACCATATATTTT
CDR3 protein: CASSLRSGDGGNTIYF

clone size: once
J gene: TRBJ2-3
D gene: NA
V gene: TRBV28
CDR3 DNA: TGTGCCAGCAGTTTGAGTCCTGGGATCGGCACAGATACGCAGTATTTT
CDR3 protein: CASSLSPGIGTDTQYF

clone size: NA
J gene: TRBJ2-1
D gene: TRBD2
V gene: TRBV5-6
CDR3 DNA: TGTGCCAGCAGCTTGGGTCTACTAGCGAGGACTAGGGGTGAGCAGTTCTTC
CDR3 protein: CASSLGLLARTRGEQFF

clone size: NA
J gene: TRBJ1-5
D gene: TRBD1
V gene: TRBV27
CDR3 DNA: TGTGCCAGCAGTCGGGACAGGGGCAATCAGCCCCAGCATTTT
CDR3 protein: CASSRDRGNQPQHF

clone size: NA
J gene: TRBJ1-1
D gene: TRBD1
V gene: TRBV30
CDR3 DNA: TGTGCCTGGAGTGTGAGGGGGCCTGGGACTGAAGCTTTCTTT
CDR3 protein: CAWSVRGPGTEAFF

clone size: NA
J gene: TRBJ2-7
D gene: TRBD1
V gene: TRBV10-3
CDR3 DNA: TGTGCCATCAGTGAGTCGGGTTTCGTTCGGGACAGGGGATCCTACGAGCAGTACTTC
CDR3 protein: CAISESGFVRDRGSYEQYF

clone size: NA
J gene: TRBJ2-5
D gene: TRBD2
V gene: TRBV5-1
CDR3 DNA: TGCGCCAGCAGCTTGGCGATAGCGGGAGGTCAAGAGACCCAGTACTTC
CDR3 protein: CASSLAIAGGQETQYF

clone size: NA
J gene: TRBJ2-7
D gene: TRBD2
V gene: TRBV10-3
CDR3 DNA: TGTGCCATCACTGGCGGGAGAGTCGACGAGCAGTACTTC
CDR3 protein: CAITGGRVDEQYF

clone size: once
J gene: TRBJ2-6
D gene: NA
V gene: TRBV10-2
CDR3 DNA: TGCGCCAGCAGGCAAGGGACCCTACGCTCTGGGGCCAACGTCCTGACTTTC
CDR3 protein: CASRQGTLRSGANVLTF

clone size: NA
J gene: TRBJ2-5
D gene: NA
V gene: TRBV5-4
CDR3 DNA: TGTGCCAGCAGCTTGGTCGGGGAGACCCAGTACTTC
CDR3 protein: CASSLVGETQYF

clone size: NA
J gene: TRBJ2-7
D gene: NA
V gene: TRBV6-6
CDR3 DNA: TGTGCCAGCGCCTCCCTATCGGGCAGGGGACACGAGCAGTACTTC
CDR3 protein: CASASLSGRGHEQYF

clone size: NA
J gene: TRBJ1-6
D gene: NA
V gene: TRBV7-9
CDR3 DNA: TGTGCCAGCAGCCCGACACTCTATAATTCACCCCTCCACTTT
CDR3 protein: CASSPTLYNSPLHF

clone size: NA
J gene: TRBJ1-1
D gene: NA
V gene: TRBV10-3
CDR3 DNA: TGTGCCATCAGGGCACAGGGAGATTTTAGCACTGAAGCTTTCTTT
CDR3 protein: CAIRAQGDFSTEAFF

clone size: NA
J gene: TRBJ1-5
D gene: NA
V gene: TRBV7-2
CDR3 DNA: TGTGCCAGCAGCCTCCGTTTAGGTCAGCCCCAGCATTTT
CDR3 protein: CASSLRLGQPQHF

clone size: NA
J gene: TRBJ1-2
D gene: TRBD1
V gene: TRBV10-3
CDR3 DNA: TGTGCCATCAGTGAGTCGGGACAGGGAATTTTATACTATGGCTACACCTTC
CDR3 protein: CAISESGQGILYYGYTF

clone size: few
J gene: TRBJ2-1
D gene: TRBD2
V gene: TRBV18
CDR3 DNA: TGTGCCAGCTCAGGCCTTAGCGGGAGAAACTACAATGAGCAGTTCTTC
CDR3 protein: CASSGLSGRNYNEQFF

clone size: NA
J gene: TRBJ2-2
D gene: NA
V gene: TRBV15
CDR3 DNA: TGTGCCACCAGCAGAGATTTCTTGAGAGCAGATAACACCGGGGAGCTGTTTTTT
CDR3 protein: CATSRDFLRADNTGELFF

clone size: NA
J gene: TRBJ1-2
D gene: NA
V gene: TRBV6-5
CDR3 DNA: TGTGCCAGCAGAAAGGACAGCTATGGCTACACCTTC
CDR3 protein: CASRKDSYGYTF